The entry that follows covers one T cell receptor (beta chain) sequence. Its recognized antigen is unknown. No much larger clone exists at a distance of one base, and base qualities are not known. These data belong to a study of blood T cell repertoires in COVID-19 (dated by TCRdb to the early 2020s). Describing the broader study: The collaborator samples originated in the United States, Italy and Spain and spanned the acute and convalescent phases of COVID-19. The material from the prospective study consisted of cDNA or gDNA derived from T cells, B-cell-depleted T cells, or PBMCs. Deeply sampled blood TCRbeta repertoires from subjects exposed to, actively infected with, or recovered from COVID-19 were included in the dataset. The repertoires were made available in a free public database intended to serve as a resource for research on the immune response to SARS-CoV-2. Samples came from the ongoing ImmuneRACE study (first 160 participants) plus 1,254 subjects from 6 global collaborators. A de-identified subject ID, COVID-19 status, age in years and sex were almost always included in the sample metadata. Where HLA class I and class II types were available, the types were taken from metadata supplied by the sample provider, not from assay-based typing. What the research found in general, with its limitations: The quantity of clinical and demographic metadata differed by source and by participant and was supplied without curation.

The collaborating institutions used their own protocols to collect whole blood in K2EDTA tubes. For TCRbeta analysis, collaborators shipped samples as frozen whole blood, isolated PBMCs, or DNA extracted from either of those sample types. TCRbeta CDR3 regions were amplified from genomic DNA using the immunoSEQ Assay, a bias-controlled multiplex PCR. The paper's processing steps were these. The number of nucleated cells in each sample was estimated from the amplification of reference gene primers within the assay. To quantify the absolute abundance of each unique TCRbeta CDR3 rearrangement, sequence reads were collapsed and filtered. Productive Simpson clonality was computed per sample as the square root of Simpson's diversity index over productive rearrangements. Drawn from immuneACCESS, this table holds only the in-frame rearrangements with V and J called that TCRdb kept. Clones are partly lost; checked studies trace under half to an unresolved V gene and leave the rest unexplained. The D gene and trimming were derived from the DNA, and the V and J assignments and clone size from that table. This sample is represented by about 28,000 clones; 88% of them were singletons. The ten largest clonotypes hold approximately 6.2% of the sample.

Via the germline V gene, CDR1 is SGHDT and CDR2 YYEEEE. For this chain, trimming is 3 bases at the V end and 5 bases at the J end, and the number of junction bases without a gene match is 6. Its CDR3 holds 14 amino acids, cysteine through phenylalanine. Only the CDR3 part of the read is kept: 42 bases, read in frame from the first base. The sample comprised peripheral blood. The chain is made from TRBV5-6 and TRBJ2-5, with 8 junctional bases fitting TRBD1. The clonotype originates from a human donor in a cohort sampled during active COVID-19. The CDR3 protein: CASSWGTGRETQYF. The nucleotides read TGTGCCAGCAGCTGGGGGACAGGTCGGGAGACCCAGTACTTC.